This T cell receptor (beta chain) was recovered during a study of cytomegalovirus exposure and HLA in healthy donors. PCR employed 60 Vbeta and 13 Jbeta primers. Here immunoSEQ multiplex PCR was the method, and the copy in TCRdb shows in-frame clones only, minus some. The data hold 150,000 to 200,000 clones, with over 80% observed a single time. V was trimmed by 4 bases and J by 5 bases, leaving 18 bases between them. The CDR3 extends over 15 amino acids. Germline lookup yields CDR1 SGDLS and CDR2 YYNGEE. V is TRBV9 and J is TRBJ2-5; D possibly corresponds to TRBD2 (5 bases). The sequencing sample was made of PBMCs. This receptor was identified in a male donor in good health and CMV-seropositive. This CDR3 is CASSPTRGGRETQYF. DNA for the CDR3: TGTGCCAGCAGCCCGACTCGGGGTGGGCGGGAGACCCAGTACTTC.